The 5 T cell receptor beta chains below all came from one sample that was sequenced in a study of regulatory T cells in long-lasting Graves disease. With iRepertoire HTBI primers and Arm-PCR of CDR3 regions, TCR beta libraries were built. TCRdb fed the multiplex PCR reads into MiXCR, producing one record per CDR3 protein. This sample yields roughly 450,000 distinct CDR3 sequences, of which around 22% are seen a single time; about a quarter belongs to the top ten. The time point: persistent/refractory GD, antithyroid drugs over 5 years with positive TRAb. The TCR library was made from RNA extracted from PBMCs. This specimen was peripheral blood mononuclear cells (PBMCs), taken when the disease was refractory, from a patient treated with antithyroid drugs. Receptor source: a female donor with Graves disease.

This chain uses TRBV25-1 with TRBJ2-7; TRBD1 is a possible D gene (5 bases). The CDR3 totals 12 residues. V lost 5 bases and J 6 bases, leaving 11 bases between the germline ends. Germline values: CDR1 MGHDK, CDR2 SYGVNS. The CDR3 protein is CASSRGNSEQYF. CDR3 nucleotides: TGTGCCAGCAGTAGGGGTAACTCCGAGCAGTACTTC.

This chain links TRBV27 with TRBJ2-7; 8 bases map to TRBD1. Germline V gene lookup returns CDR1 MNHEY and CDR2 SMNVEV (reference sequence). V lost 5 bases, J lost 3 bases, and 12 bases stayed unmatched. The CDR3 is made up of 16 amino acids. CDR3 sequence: CASSPMMGQDIYEQYF. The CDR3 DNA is TGTGCCAGCAGTCCCATGATGGGACAGGACATCTACGAGCAGTACTTC.

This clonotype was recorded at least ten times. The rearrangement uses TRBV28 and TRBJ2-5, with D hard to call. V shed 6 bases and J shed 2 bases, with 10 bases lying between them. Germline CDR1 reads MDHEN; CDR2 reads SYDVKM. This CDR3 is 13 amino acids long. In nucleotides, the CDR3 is TGTGCCAGCAGACTGCCCGATCAAGAGACCCAGTACTTC. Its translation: CASRLPDQETQYF.

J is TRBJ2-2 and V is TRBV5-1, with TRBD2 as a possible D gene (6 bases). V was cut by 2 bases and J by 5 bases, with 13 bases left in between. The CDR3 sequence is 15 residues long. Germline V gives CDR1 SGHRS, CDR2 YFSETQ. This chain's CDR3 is CASSLQASGTGELFF. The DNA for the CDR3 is TGCGCCAGCAGCTTACAGGCAAGCGGGACCGGGGAGCTGTTTTTT. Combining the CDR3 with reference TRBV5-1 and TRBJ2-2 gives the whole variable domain KAGVTQTPRYLIKTRGQQVTLSCSPISGHRSVSWYQQTPGQGLQFLFEYFSETQRNKGNFPGRFSGRQFSNSRSEMNVSTLELGDSALYLCASSLQASGTGELFFGEGSRLTVL.

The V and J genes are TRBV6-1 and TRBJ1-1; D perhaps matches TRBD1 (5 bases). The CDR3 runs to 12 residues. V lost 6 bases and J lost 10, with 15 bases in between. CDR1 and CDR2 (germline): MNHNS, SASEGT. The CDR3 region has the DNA TGTGCCAGCAGAGACCCGGGGCATCTAGCTTTCTTT. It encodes CASRDPGHLAFF.